The source of this T cell receptor beta chain is a study of CD8+ T cells in alopecia areata. A remark on this clone: At one end, the junction sequence differs from germline, possibly due to a read error.

Treatment here: oral pan-JAK inhibitor, 5-10 mg twice daily. Germline CDR1 MGHRA, CDR2 YSYEKL. CDR3 length: 15 amino acids. Sequencing used cDNA as its template, made by extracting RNA and reverse transcribing it. Using immunoSEQ multiplex PCR, the repertoire was profiled, and TCRdb retains in-frame clones only, with some absent. The repertoire consists of around 200,000 clones, with approximately 56% occurring once and the leading ten covering around 0.69%. Sequenced material: CD4+ T cells sorted from blood, taken at week 4, from a patient treated with tofacitinib. The rearrangement links TRBV4-1 to TRBJ2-1; 11 positions agree with TRBD2. This clonotype originated in a human donor with alopecia areata. The CDR3 coding sequence is TGTGCCAGCAGCCAGGGGACTAGCGGAGACAATGAGCAGTTCTTC. As protein: CASSQGTSGDNEQFF.